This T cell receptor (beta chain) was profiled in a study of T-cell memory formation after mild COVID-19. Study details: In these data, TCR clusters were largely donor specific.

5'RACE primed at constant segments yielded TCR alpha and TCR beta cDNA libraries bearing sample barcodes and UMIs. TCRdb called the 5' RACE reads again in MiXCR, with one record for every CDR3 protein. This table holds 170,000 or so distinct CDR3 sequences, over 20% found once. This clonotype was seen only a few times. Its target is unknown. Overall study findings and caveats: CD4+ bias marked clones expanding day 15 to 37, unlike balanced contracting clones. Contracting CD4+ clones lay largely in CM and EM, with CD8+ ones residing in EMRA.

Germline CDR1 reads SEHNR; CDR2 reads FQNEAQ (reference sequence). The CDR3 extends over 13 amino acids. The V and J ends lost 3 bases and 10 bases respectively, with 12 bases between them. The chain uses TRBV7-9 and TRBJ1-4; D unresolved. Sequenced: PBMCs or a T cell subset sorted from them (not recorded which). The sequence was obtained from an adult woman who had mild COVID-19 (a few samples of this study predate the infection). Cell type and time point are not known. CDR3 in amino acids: CASSFGVQGKLFF. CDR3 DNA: TGTGCCAGCAGCTTTGGGGTGCAAGGAAAACTGTTTTTT.